These 5 T cell receptor beta chains were all obtained from the same sample, sequenced in a study of blood T cell repertoires in COVID-19. Libraries were prepared by immunoSEQ multiplex PCR; TCRdb keeps only in-frame clonotypes and omits some of them. The repertoire holds 140,000 or so clones, with nearly 90% as singletons. Sequencing was performed on peripheral blood. Receptor source: a man between 65 and 85 years old with acute or convalescent COVID-19.

The chain recombines TRBV29-1 with TRBJ1-1, with TRBD1 matching over 7 bases. Losses at the gene ends were 6 bases for V and 1 base for J; bases not matched to a gene: 5. The length of the CDR3 is 13 residues. In germline, CDR1 is SQVTM, CDR2 ANQGSEA. The CDR3, as DNA: TGCAGCGTGGCCGGGACAGCGAACACTGAAGCTTTCTTT. Translation gives CSVAGTANTEAFF.

This clone was observed once. This chain joins TRBV5-1 and TRBJ1-1; D unclear. V was pared by 0 bases and J by 1 base, with 16 bases between. There are 17 residues in the CDR3. CDR1 and CDR2 (germline): SGHRS, YFSETQ. CDR3 in DNA: TGCGCCAGCAGCTTGGCCAGTTCAGGCCTCGGGAACACTGAAGCTTTCTTT. Its translation is CASSLASSGLGNTEAFF.

V usage is TRBV5-1 and J usage is TRBJ1-4; D call uncertain. This CDR3 has 16 residues. Germline CDR1 is SGHRS and CDR2 is YFSETQ. Deletions cut 5 bases from V and 3 bases from J, with 17 bases between. The CDR3 DNA reads TGCGCCAGCAGGTTCGCTCCCGGGTCCCCTAATGAAAAACTGTTTTTT. Translating it yields CASRFAPGSPNEKLFF. The full variable domain, in which reference TRBV5-1 and TRBJ1-4 provide the parts outside the CDR3, is KAGVTQTPRYLIKTRGQQVTLSCSPISGHRSVSWYQQTPGQGLQFLFEYFSETQRNKGNFPGRFSGRQFSNSRSEMNVSTLELGDSALYLCASRFAPGSPNEKLFFGSGTQLSVL.

The V call is TRBV4-1, the J call TRBJ2-6; D ambiguous. Trimming left V 0 bases short and J 0 bases short, with 9 bases between. Germline CDR1 and CDR2: MGHRA and YSYEKL. The length of the CDR3 is 17 residues. CDR3 protein: CASSQDSEDSGANVLTF. The CDR3 DNA follows: TGCGCCAGCAGCCAAGACAGTGAGGACTCTGGGGCCAACGTCCTGACTTTC.

This clone was detected only once. V usage is TRBV14 and J usage is TRBJ1-6, with D possibly TRBD1 on 5 matching bases. The V and J ends lost 2 bases and 10 bases respectively, with 9 bases between them. Looked up from germline, CDR1 is SGHDN and CDR2 is FVKESK. The CDR3 loop spans 13 amino acids. The CDR3 DNA sequence: TGTGCCAGCAGCCAACAGGGTGTGTCACCCCTCCACTTT. This codes for CASSQQGVSPLHF.